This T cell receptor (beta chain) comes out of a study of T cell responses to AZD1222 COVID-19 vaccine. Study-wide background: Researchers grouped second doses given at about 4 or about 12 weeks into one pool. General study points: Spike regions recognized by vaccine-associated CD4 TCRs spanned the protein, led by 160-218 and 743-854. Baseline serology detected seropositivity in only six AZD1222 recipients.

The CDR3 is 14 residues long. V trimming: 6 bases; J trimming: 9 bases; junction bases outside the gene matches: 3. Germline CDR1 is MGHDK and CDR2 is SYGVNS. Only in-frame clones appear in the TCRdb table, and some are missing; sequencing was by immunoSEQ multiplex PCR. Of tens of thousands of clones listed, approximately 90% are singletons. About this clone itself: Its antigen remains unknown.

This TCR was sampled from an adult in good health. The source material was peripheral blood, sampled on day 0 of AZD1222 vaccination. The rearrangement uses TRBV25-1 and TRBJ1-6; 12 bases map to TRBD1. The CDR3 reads CASRGQGAFSPLHF. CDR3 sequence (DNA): TGTGCCAGCAGGGGACAGGGGGCGTTTTCACCCCTCCACTTT.